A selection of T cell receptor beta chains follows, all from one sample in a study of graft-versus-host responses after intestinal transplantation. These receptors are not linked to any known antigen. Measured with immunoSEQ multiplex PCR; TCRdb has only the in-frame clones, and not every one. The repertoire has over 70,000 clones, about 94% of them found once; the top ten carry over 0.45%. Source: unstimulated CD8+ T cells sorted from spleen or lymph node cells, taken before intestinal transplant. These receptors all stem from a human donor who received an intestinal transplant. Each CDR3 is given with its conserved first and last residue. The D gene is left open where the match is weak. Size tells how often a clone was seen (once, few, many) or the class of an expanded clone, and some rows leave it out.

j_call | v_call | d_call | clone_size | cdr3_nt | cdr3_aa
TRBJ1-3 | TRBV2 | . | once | TGTGCCAGCAGTGGGAACAGGGTGGGAAACACCATATATTTT | CASSGNRVGNTIYF
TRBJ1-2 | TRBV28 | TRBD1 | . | TGTGCCAGCAGTTTAGCCGGACAGGGGGCGCAGGGTGGCTACACCTTC | CASSLAGQGAQGGYTF
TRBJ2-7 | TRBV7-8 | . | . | TGTGCCAGCAGCTTAGTGGTGACAGGAAATACCTACGAGCAGTACTTC | CASSLVVTGNTYEQYF
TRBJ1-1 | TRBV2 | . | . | TGTGCCAGCAGTTTCACAGGAGCAAGAACTGAAGCTTTCTTT | CASSFTGARTEAFF
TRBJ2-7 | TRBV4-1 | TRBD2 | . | TGCGCCAGCAGCCAATACTCTAGCGGGACTTCCTACGAGCAGTACTTC | CASSQYSSGTSYEQYF
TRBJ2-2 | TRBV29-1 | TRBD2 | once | TGCAGCGTTGAGGATCGTAGCGGGAGGATCGCCGGGGAGCTGTTTTTT | CSVEDRSGRIAGELFF
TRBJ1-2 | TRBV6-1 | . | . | TGTGCCAGCAGGAACCCGACAGTTTATAACTATGGCTACACCTTC | CASRNPTVYNYGYTF
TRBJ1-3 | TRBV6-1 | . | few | TGTGCCAGCGATGGTGACACCATATATTTT | CASDGDTIYF
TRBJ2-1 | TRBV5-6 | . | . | TGTGCCAGCAGCTTGGTGGGACCCCCGGCCAATGAGCAGTTCTTC | CASSLVGPPANEQFF
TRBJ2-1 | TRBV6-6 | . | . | TGTGCCAGCAGTTCATTGGTCCATGAGCAGTTCTTC | CASSSLVHEQFF
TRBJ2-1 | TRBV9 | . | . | TGTGCCAGCAGCGTAGGTTCTCGCGACAATGAGCAGTTCTTC | CASSVGSRDNEQFF
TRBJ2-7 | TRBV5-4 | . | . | TGTGCCAGCAGCCCCACGACAGGAGGCTACGAGCAGTACTTC | CASSPTTGGYEQYF
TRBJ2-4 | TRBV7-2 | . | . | TGTGCCAGCAGCTTAGGGGGACCGTCAGCCAAAAACATTCAGTACTTC | CASSLGGPSAKNIQYF
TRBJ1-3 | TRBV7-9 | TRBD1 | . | TGTGCCAGCAGCCACGGACAGGGCGCCTCTGGAAACACCATATATTTT | CASSHGQGASGNTIYF
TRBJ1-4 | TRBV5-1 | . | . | TGCGCCAGCAGCTTCAAAGGCCTAAACAGGCTTAATGAAAAACTGTTTTTT | CASSFKGLNRLNEKLFF
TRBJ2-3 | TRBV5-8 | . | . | TGTGCCAGCAGCCACAGGGAAGGAGATACGCAGTATTTT | CASSHREGDTQYF
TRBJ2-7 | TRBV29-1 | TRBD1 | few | TGCAGCGTTGATCAAACCGGGACAGGAACGGCCTACGAGCAGTACTTC | CSVDQTGTGTAYEQYF
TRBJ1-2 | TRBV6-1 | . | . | TGTGCCAGCAGTGAAACAGGGCACTATGGCTACACCTTC | CASSETGHYGYTF
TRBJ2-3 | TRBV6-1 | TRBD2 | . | TGTGCCAGCAGTGAATTCCCAGCGGGGACGAGGGCAGATACGCAGTATTTT | CASSEFPAGTRADTQYF
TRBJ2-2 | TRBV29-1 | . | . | TGCAGCGTTGACGTGGGGGAGCTGTTTTTT | CSVDVGELFF
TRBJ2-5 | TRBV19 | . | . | TGTGCCAGTAGTATAAGCCCGTCCAAGCAGACCCAGTACTTC | CASSISPSKQTQYF
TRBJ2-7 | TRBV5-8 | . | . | TGTGCCAGCAGCTTGTCTAGTCACGAGCAGTACTTC | CASSLSSHEQYF
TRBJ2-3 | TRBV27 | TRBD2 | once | TGTGCCAGCAGTTCCCCCCTCAGCGGGAGGGGCACAGATACGCAGTATTTT | CASSSPLSGRGTDTQYF
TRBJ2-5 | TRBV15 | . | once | TGTGCCACCAGCAGAGATGCGGACATACAAGAGACCCGGTACTTC | CATSRDADIQETRYF
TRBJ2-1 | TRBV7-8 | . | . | TGTGCCAGCAGCGTAGAGAGGGACAATGAGCAGTTCTTC | CASSVERDNEQFF
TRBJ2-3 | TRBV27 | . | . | TGTGCCAGCAGTTCCTCCCCTAGCGCTCCAGATACGCAGTATTTT | CASSSSPSAPDTQYF
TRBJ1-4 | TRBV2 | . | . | TGTGCCAGCAGGGCATCGGAAAAACTGTTTTTT | CASRASEKLFF
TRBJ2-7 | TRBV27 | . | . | TGTGCCAGCAGTTTCGGGGATACCAGCGAGCAGTACTTC | CASSFGDTSEQYF
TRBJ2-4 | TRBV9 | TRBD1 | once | TGTGCCAGCAGCGCTACAGGGGGCTTTGCCAAAAACATTCAGTACTTC | CASSATGGFAKNIQYF
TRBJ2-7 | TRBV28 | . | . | TGTGCCAGCAGGGGATGGGACTCGGAGGGGAATGAGCAGTACTTC | CASRGWDSEGNEQYF
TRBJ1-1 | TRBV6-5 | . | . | TGTGCCAGCAGTTACCGCCCAGGGGATGATGAAGCTTTCTTT | CASSYRPGDDEAFF
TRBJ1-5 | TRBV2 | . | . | TGTGCCAGCAGTGAAGCGCTTGGTGCAGGTAGGAATCAGCCCCAGCATTTT | CASSEALGAGRNQPQHF
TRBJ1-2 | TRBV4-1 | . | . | TGCGCCAGCAGCCATGGAAGTCCGGACAGCTTTAACTATGGCTACACCTTC | CASSHGSPDSFNYGYTF
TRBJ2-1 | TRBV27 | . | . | TGTGCCAGCAGTTACCCCGGGACGCCATACAATGAGCAGTTCTTC | CASSYPGTPYNEQFF
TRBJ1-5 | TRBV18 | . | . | TGTGCCAGCTCACCACAGGGATACAATCAGCCCCAGCATTTT | CASSPQGYNQPQHF
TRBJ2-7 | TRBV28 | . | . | TGTGCCAGCAGTTTGGTCAGGCCATCGGACGAGCAGTACTTC | CASSLVRPSDEQYF
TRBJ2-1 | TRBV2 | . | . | TGTGCCAGCAGTGAACCGTCAGAGATCTACAATGAGCAGTTCTTC | CASSEPSEIYNEQFF
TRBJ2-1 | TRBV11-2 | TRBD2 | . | TGTGCCAGCAGCCCCCTAAGTGAAAGGACCCGGGACTATTTTCAGTTCTTC | CASSPLSERTRDYFQFF
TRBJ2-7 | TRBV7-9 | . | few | TGTGCCAGCAGCTTAGCACCTTTCGAGCAGTACTTC | CASSLAPFEQYF
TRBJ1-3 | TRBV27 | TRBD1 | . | TGTGCCAGCAGTTTATGGGCAGGGGGGGACACCATATATTTT | CASSLWAGGDTIYF
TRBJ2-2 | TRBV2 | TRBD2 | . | TGTGCCAGCAGTGGGGGGAGCGGGAGGGGAAACACCGGGGAGCTGTTTTTT | CASSGGSGRGNTGELFF
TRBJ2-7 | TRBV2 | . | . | TGTGCCAGCAGTGAGGCGTACGGGTGGGCCTACTACGAGCAGTACTTC | CASSEAYGWAYYEQYF
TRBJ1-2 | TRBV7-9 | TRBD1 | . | TGTGCCAGCAGCTCAAACCGGGACAGGGGAAGCTATGGCTACACCTTC | CASSSNRDRGSYGYTF
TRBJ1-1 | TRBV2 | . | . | TGTGCCAGCAGATTCCCCGTGGGGGTTTTGGACACTGAAGCTTTCTTT | CASRFPVGVLDTEAFF
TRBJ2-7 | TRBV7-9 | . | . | TGTGCCAGCAGCTTACGGCCATACGAGCAGTACTTC | CASSLRPYEQYF
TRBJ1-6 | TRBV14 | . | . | TGTGCCAGCAGCCAAGTTGGGACACTGGGATCACCCCTCCACTTT | CASSQVGTLGSPLHF
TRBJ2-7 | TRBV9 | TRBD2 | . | TGTGCCAGCAGTCCTAGTGGTAGCGGGACTTACGAGCAGTACTTC | CASSPSGSGTYEQYF
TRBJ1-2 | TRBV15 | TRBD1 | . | TGTGCCACCAGCGCCGGGACAGGGGCCATCTACACCTTC | CATSAGTGAIYTF
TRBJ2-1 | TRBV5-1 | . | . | TGCGCCAGTACCAGGATAGCGGAAGACAATGAGCAGTTCTTC | CASTRIAEDNEQFF
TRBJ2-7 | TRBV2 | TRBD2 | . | TGTGCCAGTAAAATCCTAGCGGGAGCCTACGAGCAGTACTTC | CASKILAGAYEQYF
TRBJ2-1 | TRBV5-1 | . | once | TGCGCCAGCAGCTTGGTGTTGGATGAGCAGTTCTTC | CASSLVLDEQFF
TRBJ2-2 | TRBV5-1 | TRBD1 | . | TGCGCCAGCAGCTTGGGCAACGACAGGGGGTTAGGGGAGCTGTTTTTT | CASSLGNDRGLGELFF
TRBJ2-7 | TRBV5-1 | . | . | TGCGCCAGCAGCTTAGACCGGGACATGTCCTACGAGCAGTACTTC | CASSLDRDMSYEQYF